This paragraph reports one TCR beta chain. This specimen comes from a study of T cell changes during pregnancy in multiple sclerosis. Using immunoSEQ multiplex PCR, the repertoire was profiled, and TCRdb retains in-frame clones only, with some absent. This table has approximately 40,000 clones, around 90% appearing once. This CDR3 comprises 14 residues. Trimming at V came to 8 bases and at J to 4 bases, leaving 6 bases not matched to a gene. The germline CDR1 and CDR2 sequences are MDHEN and SYDVKM. The sample consisted of CD4+ T cells from peripheral blood mononuclear cells, taken after pregnancy. This chain links TRBV28 with TRBJ1-2, with 11 bases identical to TRBD1. The origin of this receptor is a female donor in good health, enrolled as a control in a pregnancy study. CDR3 in DNA: TGTGCCAGCCGGACAGGGGGCGCGGGCTATGGCTACACCTTC. Encoded protein: CASRTGGAGYGYTF.